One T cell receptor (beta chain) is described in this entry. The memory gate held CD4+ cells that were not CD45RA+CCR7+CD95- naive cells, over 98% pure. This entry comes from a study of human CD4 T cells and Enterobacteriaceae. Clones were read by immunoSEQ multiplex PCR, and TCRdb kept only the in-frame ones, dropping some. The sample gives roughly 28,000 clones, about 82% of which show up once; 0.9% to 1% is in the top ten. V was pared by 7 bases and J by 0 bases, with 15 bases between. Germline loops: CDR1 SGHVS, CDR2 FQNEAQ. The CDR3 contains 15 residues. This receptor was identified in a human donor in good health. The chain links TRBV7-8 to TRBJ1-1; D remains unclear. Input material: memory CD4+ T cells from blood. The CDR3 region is CASKSGPAMNTEAFF. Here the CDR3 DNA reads TGTGCCAGCAAGTCGGGTCCCGCTATGAACACTGAAGCTTTCTTT.